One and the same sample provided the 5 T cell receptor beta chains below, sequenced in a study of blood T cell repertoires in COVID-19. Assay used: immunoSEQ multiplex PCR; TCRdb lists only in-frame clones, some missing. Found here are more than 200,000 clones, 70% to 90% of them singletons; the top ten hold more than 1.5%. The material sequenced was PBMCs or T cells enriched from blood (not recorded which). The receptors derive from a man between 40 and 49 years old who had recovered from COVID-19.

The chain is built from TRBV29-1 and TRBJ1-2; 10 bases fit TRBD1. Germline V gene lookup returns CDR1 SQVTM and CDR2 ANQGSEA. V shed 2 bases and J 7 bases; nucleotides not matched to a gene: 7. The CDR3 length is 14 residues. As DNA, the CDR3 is TGCAGCGTTGAACGGACAGGGGGTAGTCTTGGCTACACCTTC. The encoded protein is CSVERTGGSLGYTF. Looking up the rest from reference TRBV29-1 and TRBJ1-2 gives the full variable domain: SAVISQKPSRDICQRGTSLTIQCQVDSQVTMMFWYRQQPGQSLTLIATANQGSEATYESGFVIDKFPISRPNLTFSTLTVSNMSPEDSSIYLCSVERTGGSLGYTFGSGTRLTVV.

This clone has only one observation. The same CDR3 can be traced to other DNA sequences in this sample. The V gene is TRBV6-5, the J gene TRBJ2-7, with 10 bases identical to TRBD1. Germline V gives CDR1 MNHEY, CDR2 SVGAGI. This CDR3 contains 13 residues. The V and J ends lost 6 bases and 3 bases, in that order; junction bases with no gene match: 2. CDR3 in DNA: TGTGCCAGCAGCCGGGACAGGGGCTACGAGCAGTACTTC. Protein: CASSRDRGYEQYF.

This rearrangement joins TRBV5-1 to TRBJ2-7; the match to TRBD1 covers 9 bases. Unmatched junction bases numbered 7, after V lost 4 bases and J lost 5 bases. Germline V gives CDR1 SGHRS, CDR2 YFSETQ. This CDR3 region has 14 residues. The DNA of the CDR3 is TGCGCCAGCAGCAGCCGGGACAGGGTCGACGAGCAGTACTTC. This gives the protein CASSSRDRVDEQYF.

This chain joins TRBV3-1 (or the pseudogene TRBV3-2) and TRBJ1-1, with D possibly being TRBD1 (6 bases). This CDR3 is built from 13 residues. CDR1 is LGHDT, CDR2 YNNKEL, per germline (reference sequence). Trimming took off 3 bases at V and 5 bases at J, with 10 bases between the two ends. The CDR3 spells CASSHGGYTEAFF. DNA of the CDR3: TGTGCCAGCAGCCATGGGGGCTATACTGAAGCTTTCTTT.

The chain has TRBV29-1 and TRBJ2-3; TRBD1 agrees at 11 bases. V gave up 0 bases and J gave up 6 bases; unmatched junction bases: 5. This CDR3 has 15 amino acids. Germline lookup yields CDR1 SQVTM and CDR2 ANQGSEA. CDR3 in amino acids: CSVEEGQGDRDTQYF. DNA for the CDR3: TGCAGCGTTGAAGAGGGACAGGGGGATAGGGATACGCAGTATTTT.